One sample yielded the 3 T cell receptor beta chains listed below, sequenced in a study of blood T cell repertoires in COVID-19. The method was immunoSEQ multiplex PCR; TCRdb's version includes in-frame clones alone and lacks a portion of them. The sample yields about 59,000 clones, more than 60% seen once. Sequencing was performed on peripheral blood. The receptors shown here come from a woman between 50 and 59 years old with active or convalescent COVID-19.

This clone was seen ten or more times. Other DNA sequences from this sample encode an identical CDR3 as well. CDR3 DNA: TGTGCCAGCAGCTTAGCCGACAGGGGCCACGAGCAGTACTTC. It yields the protein CASSLADRGHEQYF. The chain joins TRBV7-9 to TRBJ2-7; 8 nucleotides agree with TRBD1. The CDR3 extends over 14 amino acids. Trimming removed 0 bases from V and 5 bases from J; junction bases left unmatched: 3. Looked up from germline, CDR1 is SEHNR and CDR2 is FQNEAQ (reference sequence).

The V gene is TRBV6-5, the J gene TRBJ2-1, with TRBD2 matching over 7 bases. Trimming took 2 bases from V and 3 from J; bases not matched to a gene: 1. This CDR3 has 14 amino acids. Germline CDR1 is MNHEY and CDR2 is SVGAGI. The DNA of the CDR3 is TGTGCCAGCAGTTACGCTAGCGGCTACAATGAGCAGTTCTTC. Its translation is CASSYASGYNEQFF.

The rearrangement links TRBV7-9 to TRBJ1-2; a weak D match, TRBD1 (6 bases). Germline values: CDR1 SEHNR, CDR2 FQNEAQ (reference sequence). V was clipped by 3 bases and J by 4 bases, with 9 bases between them. The CDR3 contains 13 residues. CDR3 region: CASSLKDSYGYTF. In nucleotides, the CDR3 is TGTGCCAGCAGCTTGAAGGACAGCTATGGCTACACCTTC.